The rows below give T cell receptor beta chains drawn from one sample of a study of T cells expressing NK-cell markers. TCRdb re-called the 5' RACE reads and gives one entry per CDR3 protein, without DNA. The listing contains several hundred distinct CDR3 sequences. The sequenced sample was blood T cells: a sorted CD56 or NKG2C T cell subset, CD4+ or CD8+ T cells, or bulk PBMC T cells (not recorded which). Receptors originate from a man aged 18 to 69 in good health. Each CDR3 is given with its conserved first and last residue. Clone size is stated in some rows and not others, as once, few, many or a class when expanded.

clone_size	j_call	v_call	cdr3_aa
.	TRBJ2-1	TRBV7-2	CASNPGFGNEQFF
medium-sized	TRBJ2-7	TRBV4-2	CASSQLGLGGTYEQYF
.	TRBJ2-5	TRBV6-5	CASSYTLQGDAGTQYF
medium-sized	TRBJ2-2	TRBV6-2/TRBV6-3	CASRRLAGGPLKLFF
.	TRBJ2-2	TRBV6-5	CASNREGAGELFF
.	TRBJ1-4	TRBV7-8	CASSYGNEQGVGEKLFF
.	TRBJ2-7	TRBV20-1	CSARDWIQGNEQYF
medium-sized	TRBJ1-2	TRBV7-9	CASSSLFWGRFNYNYGYTF
.	TRBJ2-5	TRBV29-1	CSVDNARGAQYF
.	TRBJ1-2	TRBV2	CASKDRGHRGYTF
.	TRBJ2-1	TRBV2	CASRGRSYNEQFF
medium-sized	TRBJ2-3	TRBV12-3/TRBV12-4	CASSSSGRGGPDTQYF
medium-sized	TRBJ2-4	TRBV6-1	CASSEGALGNIQYF
medium-sized	TRBJ2-3	TRBV7-2	CASTPDSGGTDTQYF
.	TRBJ1-6	TRBV7-9	CASSLEVVPGRNSPLHF
medium-sized	TRBJ2-1	TRBV7-9	CASSQRRRDRGLLSYNEQFF
.	TRBJ2-2	TRBV20-1	CSARVVAEHRGAVFF
medium-sized	TRBJ2-3	TRBV10-3	CAIGTGSTDTQYF
.	TRBJ1-1	TRBV6-5	CASTSYGRKNTEAFF
.	TRBJ1-4	TRBV3-1	CASSQRAGGNEKLFF
.	TRBJ1-3	TRBV7-2	CASTPSNSGNTIYF
medium-sized	TRBJ1-5	TRBV10-3	CAISDQGGNQPQHF
medium-sized	TRBJ2-3	TRBV5-1	CASSGQSGGGTDTQYF
.	TRBJ1-3	TRBV7-2	CASSLAPFQGALGNTIYF
.	TRBJ1-1	TRBV2	CASSGAGRANTEAFF
medium-sized	TRBJ2-7	TRBV10-3	CAISESREQQYF
medium-sized	TRBJ1-5	TRBV9	CASSVGGSNQPQHF
medium-sized	TRBJ1-2	TRBV15	CATSRDRPLLRNYGYTF
.	TRBJ2-7	TRBV10-3	CAISAGQGKPYEQYF
medium-sized	TRBJ1-2	TRBV6-6	CASSYGQWGYTF
.	TRBJ1-2	TRBV4-1	CASSQGHINYGYTF
medium-sized	TRBJ2-3	TRBV2	CASSEFPDPTDTQYF
.	TRBJ2-7	TRBV5-1	CASSLAGGLDMFYEQYF
medium-sized	TRBJ2-7	TRBV6-1	CASSLADFRYEQYF
.	TRBJ2-7	TRBV11-1	CASSSISGGPEQYF
medium-sized	TRBJ2-7	TRBV12-5	CASGLPWTSNEQYF
.	TRBJ1-1	TRBV27	CASGWDRGQTEAFF
medium-sized	TRBJ2-7	TRBV5-5	CASSLTPHEQYF
medium-sized	TRBJ2-5	TRBV10-3	CAISESTSGAGETQYF
.	TRBJ1-6	TRBV5-1	CASSFWGVLTSPLHF